The 12 T cell receptor beta chains below come from one sample, sequenced in a study of blood T cell repertoires in COVID-19. The table came from immunoSEQ multiplex PCR; TCRdb's copy has only in-frame clones and leaves some out. The sample shows about 82,000 clones, under 90% of them seen only once. Sequenced: peripheral blood. The receptor source for this set is a woman between 35 and 50 years old with active or convalescent COVID-19.

This clone was seen more than once but under ten times. The rearrangement links TRBV7-2 to TRBJ1-4; 7 nucleotides align to TRBD1. V shed 2 bases and J 4 bases; nucleotides not matched to a gene: 4. Germline values: CDR1 SGHTA, CDR2 FQGNSA. The CDR3 is 15 amino acids. The CDR3: CASSLTGVFNEKLFF. In nucleotides, the CDR3 is TGTGCCAGCAGCTTAACAGGGGTCTTTAATGAAAAACTGTTTTTT.

The genes are TRBV18 and TRBJ2-1, with TRBD1 matching 10 bases. The CDR3 runs 15 residues. V dropped 6 bases and J dropped 7; count of bases not matched to a gene: 9. Germline CDR1 is KGHSH and CDR2 is LQKENI. CDR3 sequence reads: CASSPGQGVGNEQFF. CDR3 coding DNA: TGTGCCAGCTCCCCAGGACAGGGGGTAGGGAATGAGCAGTTCTTC.

This clone was seen a single time. This chain uses TRBV9 with TRBJ2-5, with 7 bases identical to TRBD1. With V trimmed by 2 bases and J by 1 base, 5 bases remained unmatched. The V gene's germline CDR1 is SGDLS and CDR2 YYNGEE. This CDR3 has 15 residues. CDR3 in amino acids: CASSVRGLGQETQYF. The CDR3 DNA sequence: TGTGCCAGCAGCGTTAGGGGGCTGGGCCAAGAGACCCAGTACTTC.

This chain uses TRBV20-1 with TRBJ2-1; D is uncertain. CDR3 size: 10 residues. V was shortened by 5 bases and J by 9 bases, with 8 bases between the two germline ends. CDR1 and CDR2 (germline): DFQATT, SNEGSKA (reference sequence). Here the CDR3 DNA reads TGCAGTGCTCGCGCTGTTGAGCAGTTCTTC. Translated, it gives CSARAVEQFF.

The rearrangement links TRBV10-3 to TRBJ1-6; D remains unclear. Trimming stripped 5 bases from V and 0 bases from J, with 11 bases between. The CDR3 is 16 residues long. Per germline, CDR1 ENHRY and CDR2 SYGVKD. The CDR3: CAISLGGSSYNSPLHF. The CDR3 region has the DNA TGTGCCATCAGTCTGGGAGGGAGCTCCTATAATTCACCCCTCCACTTT.

The gene calls are TRBV27 and TRBJ1-6, with a weak D call TRBD1 (5 bases). V was shortened by 3 bases and J by 7 bases, with 16 bases between the two germline ends. The length of the CDR3 is 16 residues. Germline V CDR1 and CDR2: MNHEY, SMNVEV (reference sequence). The chain's CDR3 is CASSFFVPRGNSPLHF. In nucleotides, the CDR3 is TGTGCCAGCAGTTTTTTCGTCCCCCGGGGGAATTCACCCCTCCACTTT.

The V and J genes are TRBV11-3 and TRBJ2-7; the D gene is possibly TRBD2 (6 bases). V dropped 1 base and J dropped 5 bases, with 21 bases sitting between them. The CDR3 is 17 residues long. Germline-derived CDR1 and CDR2 are SGHNT and YENEEA. CDR3 DNA sequence: TGTGCCAGCAGCTTAGGACCCTCGGGGGTAGCTTTGAACGAGCAGTACTTC. Translated, it gives CASSLGPSGVALNEQYF. The full variable domain, in which reference TRBV11-3 and TRBJ2-7 provide the parts outside the CDR3, is EAGVVQSPRYKIIEKKQPVAFWCNPISGHNTLYWYLQNLGQGPELLIRYENEEAVDDSQLPKDRFSAERLKGVDSTLKIQPAELGDSAVYLCASSLGPSGVALNEQYFGPGTRLTVT.

The rearrangement joins TRBV6-5 to TRBJ2-3; D remains unclear. The CDR3 contains 15 residues. V lost 0 bases, J lost 3 bases, and 10 bases lay in between. Germline CDR1 is MNHEY and CDR2 is SVGAGI. CDR3: CASSYSSPRTDTQYF. In DNA form, the CDR3 reads TGTGCCAGCAGTTACTCGTCGCCTAGGACAGATACGCAGTATTTT.

This chain's CDR3 is CSASGQRGNQETQYF. CDR3 DNA sequence: TGCAGTGCTAGTGGACAGCGGGGGAACCAAGAGACCCAGTACTTC. The V call is TRBV20-1, the J call TRBJ2-5, with 8 bases lining up with TRBD2. This CDR3 region has 15 residues. Looked up from germline, CDR1 is DFQATT and CDR2 is SNEGSKA (reference sequence). With 3 bases clipped from V and 0 bases from J, the junction kept 6 bases outside the gene matches.

This chain joins TRBV6-5 and TRBJ1-4; D remains ambiguous. Germline-derived CDR1 and CDR2 are MNHEY and SVGAGI. Trimming removed 4 bases from V and 3 bases from J, with 9 bases in between. This CDR3 comprises 14 residues. This chain's CDR3 is CASSSEEANEKLFF. CDR3 nucleotide sequence: TGTGCCAGCAGTTCGGAGGAAGCTAATGAAAAACTGTTTTTT.

This clone showed up many times. The chain uses TRBV10-2 and TRBJ1-1, with 7 positions matching TRBD1. V lost 9 bases to trimming and J lost 7 bases; unmatched junction nucleotides: 8. This CDR3 spans 12 amino acids. The germline V gene encodes CDR1 WSHSY and CDR2 SAAADI. The DNA of the CDR3 is TGCGCCAGTATACAGGGGAAGGGTGAAGCTTTCTTT. Encoded protein: CASIQGKGEAFF.

The chain joins TRBV30 to TRBJ1-4; D is ambiguous. The ends were cut back, 7 bases at V and 8 bases at J, with 8 bases in the middle. The CDR3 has 10 residues. CDR1 is GTSNPN, CDR2 SVGIG, per germline (reference sequence). The CDR3 region is CASAGEKLFF. CDR3 coding DNA: TGTGCCTCTGCAGGAGAAAAACTGTTTTTT.